This paragraph covers one TCR beta chain sequence. The sample originates from a study of blood T cells in healthy people across ages. Study in general: About one barcoded beta molecule was captured per two T cells (by template switching).

It was with a sample-barcoded 5' primer and a J-beta primer mix that a second PCR of roughly 6 to 11 cycles was run. TCRdb processed the 5' RACE reads anew with MiXCR; each CDR3 protein has one entry. The data contain some 1.1 million distinct CDR3 sequences, less than 45% of them singletons. Germline V gene lookup returns CDR1 SGHTA and CDR2 FQGNSA. With V trimmed by 2 bases and J by 7 bases, 13 bases remained unmatched. The CDR3 contains 17 residues. Material for sequencing was blood. The chain is built from TRBV7-2 and TRBJ1-2; the match to TRBD1 covers 10 bases. This receptor was identified in a man between 18 and 35 years old in good health. Here the CDR3 reads CASSLPASGTGVPGYTF. CDR3 DNA sequence: TGTGCCAGCAGCTTACCAGCTTCGGGGACAGGGGTACCTGGCTACACCTTC. The variable domain in full, completed from reference TRBV7-2 and TRBJ1-2, reads GAGVSQSPSNKVTEKGKDVELRCDPISGHTALYWYRQSLGQGLEFLIYFQGNSAPDKSGLPSDRFSAERTGGSVSTLTIQRTQQEDSAVYLCASSLPASGTGVPGYTFGSGTRLTVV.